This TCR beta chain is from a study of low-dose radiotherapy and immunotherapy resistance in tumors (dated by TCRdb to the early 2020s). For the wider study: In Cohort 1, each fraction delivered 0.5 Gy every 2 weeks, and the prescribed total PTV dose was 6.5 Gy. TCRalpha and TCRbeta libraries were deep-sequenced on an Illumina MiniSeq instrument. Eight patients were included in the translational analysis: three from the first dose cohort and the first five from the second dose cohort. Trial participants were not randomized into treatment groups. Intravenous cyclophosphamide at 200 mg/m2 was administered every two weeks, one day ahead of each radiation and immunotherapy administration. Aspirin 300 mg was taken orally once daily by patients for four cycles, starting on cycle 1 day 1. Patients were given nivolumab as a 240 mg flat dose every two weeks and ipilimumab at 1 mg/kg every six weeks, with both drugs delivered intravenously. Patients in Cohort 2 were given 1 Gy per fraction every two weeks, for a total of 13 Gy across 26 weeks. To make first-strand cDNA, Superscript III was used along with a set of TRAV- and TRBV-specific primers so that both the TCRalpha and TCRbeta chains were covered.

Sequencing was performed on an Illumina MiniSeq. An approximately 20-cycle PCR with Phusion amplified the TCRs, pairing a constant-region primer with the adapter that was attached to the V primers. Amplification of the isolated mRNA was done with the MessageAmp II aRNA Amplification Kit, which involved a roughly 16-hour in vitro transcription at 37 degrees C. The Dynabeads mRNA DIRECT Purification Kit was used to isolate mRNA for TCR sequencing. Indexed Illumina adapters were added in a second Phusion PCR of 20 to 25 cycles, and the PCR products were purified with AMPure XP beads. Under the source paper's analysis protocol: Using custom Perl scripts, TCR sequences encoding the same protein were pooled, out-of-frame sequences were removed, and the abundance of each clonotype was computed. Any TCR sequence backed by just one read was left out of the analysis. Among the metrics used to describe the repertoires were Shannon entropy, Gini index, clonality, richness, and the frequency of TCRs shared between repertoires. TCRdb cleaned the public reads at Q25 with fastp, built clones with MiXCR and kept in-frame beta chains. Each CDR3 protein appears once, grouped with its most common genes and DNA. TCRdb, rather than the study authors, made the V and J calls. Counted in this sample were about 46,000 distinct CDR3 sequences; 10% to 15% of them appeared once. Approximately 6.2% of the sample is in the top ten clones.

The time point tag for this specimen amounts to: before trial treatment. The donors came from RACIN, which was a single-arm phase I dose-escalation trial that paired nivolumab and ipilimumab with aspirin, low-dose cyclophosphamide and low-dose radiotherapy. Patients with advanced, TIL-negative solid tumors were considered eligible. This clonotype was observed many times. Its antigen is unknown. No much larger clone exists at a distance of one base, and base qualities are not known. From a lookup of the germline V gene, CDR1 and CDR2 are SGHAT and FQNNGV. The V end loses 0 bases and the J end loses 7 bases, and a stretch of 0 bases separates them. From its cysteine to its phenylalanine, the CDR3 spans 10 amino acids. The entry retains the CDR3 DNA only, 30 bases that are in frame from base 1.

Sequencing used PBMCs, obtained before treatment. The V and J segments used are TRBV11-2 and TRBJ2-5, with an unclear D gene assignment. The source of this sequence is a female donor with ovarian cancer. The nucleotide sequence reads TGTGCCAGCAGCTTAGAGACCCAGTACTTC. Its protein product is CASSLETQYF. When the CDR3 is completed using the reference TRBV11-2 and TRBJ2-5 genes on either side, the full variable domain is EAGVAQSPRYKIIEKRQSVAFWCNPISGHATLYWYQQILGQGPKLLIQFQNNGVVDDSQLPKDRFSAERLKGVDSTLKIQPAKLEDSAVYLCASSLETQYFGPGTRLLVL.